A selection of T cell receptor beta chains follows, all from one sample in a study of shared clonotypes between healthy human individuals. The method was immunoSEQ multiplex PCR; TCRdb's version includes in-frame clones alone and lacks a portion of them. The table shows over 2 million clones, with 85% to 95% occurring only once. The specimen sequenced was naive CD4+ T cells sorted from blood. Source of these receptors: a man aged 18 to 29 in good health. Both conserved end residues are part of each CDR3. A D gene is named only where the DNA matches it firmly. Expanded clones get a size class; other rows say once, few or many, or leave the size out.

d_call: NA
clone_size: once
v_call: TRBV14
j_call: TRBJ2-2
cdr3_aa: CASSQPFDGTGELFF
cdr3_nt: TGTGCCAGCAGCCAACCATTTGACGGGACCGGGGAGCTGTTTTTT

d_call: NA
clone_size: NA
v_call: TRBV7-2
j_call: TRBJ1-3
cdr3_aa: CASSLAGREASGNTIYF
cdr3_nt: TGTGCCAGCAGCTTAGCGGGAAGGGAGGCCTCTGGAAACACCATATATTTT

d_call: TRBD2
clone_size: few
v_call: TRBV6-1
j_call: TRBJ2-1
cdr3_aa: CASSEGLAGNNEQFF
cdr3_nt: TGTGCCAGCAGTGAAGGGCTAGCGGGGAACAATGAGCAGTTCTTC

d_call: TRBD1
clone_size: once
v_call: TRBV4-2
j_call: TRBJ1-4
cdr3_aa: CASSPETGLLGEKLFF
cdr3_nt: TGTGCCAGCAGCCCCGAGACAGGGCTCCTTGGTGAAAAACTGTTTTTT

d_call: TRBD2
clone_size: NA
v_call: TRBV10-2
j_call: TRBJ2-5
cdr3_aa: CASSGTRKETQYF
cdr3_nt: TGCGCCAGCAGTGGGACTAGGAAAGAGACCCAGTACTTC

d_call: TRBD1
clone_size: NA
v_call: TRBV15
j_call: TRBJ2-7
cdr3_aa: CATSRGTGGYEQYF
cdr3_nt: TGTGCCACCAGCAGAGGCACAGGGGGCTACGAGCAGTACTTC

d_call: NA
clone_size: NA
v_call: TRBV5-1
j_call: TRBJ2-2
cdr3_aa: CASSLEALGELFF
cdr3_nt: TGCGCCAGCAGCTTGGAGGCGCTCGGGGAGCTGTTTTTT

d_call: NA
clone_size: NA
v_call: TRBV6-6
j_call: TRBJ2-6
cdr3_aa: CATIAAGANVLTF
cdr3_nt: TGTGCCACCATAGCGGCTGGGGCCAACGTCCTGACTTTC

d_call: TRBD1
clone_size: NA
v_call: TRBV28
j_call: TRBJ1-2
cdr3_aa: CASSAVDRVLGYTF
cdr3_nt: TGTGCCAGCAGCGCCGTTGACAGGGTCTTGGGCTACACCTTC

d_call: NA
clone_size: once
v_call: TRBV6-1
j_call: TRBJ2-4
cdr3_aa: CASRDGTLAKNIQYF
cdr3_nt: TGTGCCAGCAGAGATGGGACGTTAGCCAAAAACATTCAGTACTTC

d_call: TRBD2
clone_size: once
v_call: TRBV5-1
j_call: TRBJ2-2
cdr3_aa: CASSSYKTSGGNTGELFF
cdr3_nt: TGCGCCAGCAGCTCCTATAAGACTAGCGGGGGGAACACCGGGGAGCTGTTTTTT

d_call: TRBD2
clone_size: NA
v_call: TRBV15
j_call: TRBJ2-1
cdr3_aa: CATSRVLAGDNEQFF
cdr3_nt: TGTGCCACCAGCAGAGTACTAGCGGGGGACAATGAGCAGTTCTTC